This TCR beta chain was obtained from a study of radiotherapy plus CTLA-4 blockade in lung cancer. CDR1 SGHTA and CDR2 FQGTGA come from the germline V gene. The CDR3 has 14 amino acids. Trimming cost V 5 bases and J 3 bases; bases outside gene matches: 5. TCRdb's table, derived via immunoSEQ multiplex PCR, lists solely in-frame clones and lacks some. The repertoire includes about 90,000 clones, about 78% of them detected once, and over 13% sits in the top ten. This sequence was found in a human donor with non-small cell lung cancer that progressed on radiotherapy plus ipilimumab. The rearrangement joins TRBV7-3 to TRBJ1-2, with 8 bases that match TRBD1. Here the sequenced sample was peripheral blood, taken from a patient treated with radiotherapy plus ipilimumab. The CDR3 loop reads CASSPSGQDYGYTF. CDR3 coding DNA: TGTGCCAGCAGCCCCTCGGGACAGGACTATGGCTACACCTTC.